This entry lists 18 T cell receptor beta chains sequenced from one sample in a study of early T cells in non-severe SARS-CoV-2 infection. Using its own MiXCR run on the 5' RACE reads, TCRdb lists one record per CDR3 protein. The repertoire holds 97,000 or so distinct CDR3 sequences, with around 13% as singletons. The sequenced sample consisted of whole blood. The receptor set was obtained from an adult who was a healthcare worker with PCR-confirmed SARS-CoV-2 infection or an uninfected control (not recorded which).

This clonotype was seen repeatedly, ten times or more. V usage is TRBV28 and J usage is TRBJ2-5, with TRBD2 identical over 8 bases. The germline V gene encodes CDR1 MDHEN and CDR2 SYDVKM. This CDR3 is 19 amino acids long. The V and J ends lost 5 bases and 5 bases, in that order; junction bases with no gene match: 22. CDR3 protein: CASSDSPGLGSVVGETQYF. The CDR3 DNA follows: TGTGCCAGCAGTGACTCCCCGGGACTAGGATCTGTCGTGGGGGAGACCCAGTACTTC.

This clonotype was recorded once. A much larger clone is a single base away; this may be a read error. This chain connects TRBV15 to TRBJ2-7, with a tentative D call TRBD1 (6 bases). Germline-derived CDR1 and CDR2 are LNHNV and YYDKDF (reference sequence). This CDR3 is 13 amino acids long. This chain's CDR3 is CASSSDRRYEQYF. DNA of the CDR3: TGTGCCTCCAGCAGCGACAGGAGATACGAGCAGTACTTC.

This clonotype was counted ten times or more. This chain joins TRBV29-1 and TRBJ2-5; maybe TRBD2 (6 bases). CDR3 size: 14 residues. Germline-derived CDR1 and CDR2 are SQVTM and ANQGSEA. Trimming took off 1 base at V and 5 bases at J, with 14 bases between the two ends. The CDR3 protein is CSVEAWRGGETQYF. As DNA, the CDR3 is TGCAGCGTTGAAGCTTGGCGGGGAGGCGAGACCCAGTACTTC.

The V and J genes are TRBV6-2 or TRBV6-3 and TRBJ2-1; D is ambiguous. Per the germline V gene, CDR1 is MNHEY and CDR2 is SVGEGT. This CDR3 has 11 residues. Between the trimmed V and J ends, which lost 3 bases and 14 bases, there was a span of 11 bases. CDR3 protein: CASSYPGREFF. In DNA, the CDR3 is TGTGCCAGCAGTTATCCAGGAAGGGAGTTCTTC.

The chain uses TRBV21-1 and TRBJ2-2. TRBV21-1 is a pseudogene segment. CDR3 length: 13 residues. The CDR3 loop reads CASSNVGAGELFF. The CDR3 DNA reads TGTGCCAGCAGCAATGTCGGGGCCGGGGAGCTGTTTTTT.

This clonotype was recorded a few times. This chain uses TRBV7-9 with TRBJ1-2; 10 nucleotides align to TRBD1. Losses at the gene ends were 5 bases for V and 1 base for J; bases not matched to a gene: 4. Germline CDR1 reads SEHNR; CDR2 reads FQNEAQ (reference sequence). This CDR3 comprises 15 residues. Here the CDR3 DNA reads TGTGCCAGCAGCCAAGGACAGGGGGTTAACTATGGCTACACCTTC. Its translation is CASSQGQGVNYGYTF.

The gene calls are TRBV28 and TRBJ2-7; 11 bases match TRBD2. Germline assignment: CDR1 MDHEN and CDR2 SYDVKM. V lost 3 bases and J lost 7; bases outside the gene matches: 11. The CDR3 sequence is 16 residues long. The CDR3 sequence: CASSFHPLAGGGEQYF. The DNA for the CDR3 is TGTGCCAGCAGTTTCCATCCGCTAGCGGGAGGAGGAGAGCAGTACTTC.

This clonotype showed up many times. V usage is TRBV28 and J usage is TRBJ2-2; D not resolved. The CDR3 is 12 residues long. Trimming took 6 bases from V and 6 from J, leaving 8 bases between them. Germline loops: CDR1 MDHEN, CDR2 SYDVKM. CDR3 bases: TGTGCCAGCAGCCTCATCCCCGGGGAGCTGTTTTTT. It codes for CASSLIPGELFF.

Only a few counts were recorded for this clonotype. The chain links TRBV12-3 or TRBV12-4 to TRBJ2-1, with 15 nucleotides matching TRBD2. J was trimmed by 10 bases and V by 5 bases; bases with no gene match: 6. The CDR3 contains 15 residues. DNA of the CDR3: TGTGCCAGCAGTCCCCGGACTAGCGGGAGGGGCGAGCAGTTCTTC. It translates to CASSPRTSGRGEQFF.

This clonotype has just one count. An end of the junction differs from the germline gene, which may be a read error. The chain recombines TRBV12-3 or TRBV12-4 with TRBJ2-1, with 10 bases identical to TRBD2. The CDR3 sequence is 14 residues long. Written as DNA, the CDR3 is TGTGCCAGCAGTATAGCGGGAGGTGTCATTGAGCAGTTCTTC. Amino acids: CASSIAGGVIEQFF.

This clonotype was recorded at least ten times. The V and J genes are TRBV14 and TRBJ2-2; D might be TRBD2 (6 bases). CDR1 and CDR2 from the germline V gene are SGHDN and FVKESK. Trimming removed 0 bases at V and 0 bases at J, with 11 bases between. This CDR3 region has 17 residues. CDR3: CASSQDPEGPNTGELFF. CDR3 in DNA: TGTGCCAGCAGCCAAGACCCGGAGGGCCCGAACACCGGGGAGCTGTTTTTT. Full variable domain (outside the CDR3, taken from reference TRBV14 and TRBJ2-2): EAGVTQFPSHSVIEKGQTVTLRCDPISGHDNLYWYRRVMGKEIKFLLHFVKESKQDESGMPNNRFLAERTGGTYSTLKVQPAELEDSGVYFCASSQDPEGPNTGELFFGEGSRLTVL.

Many counts were recorded for this clonotype. The DNA for the CDR3 is TGTGCCAGCAGGTCCGGGACACAAATGTCTGGCTACACCTTC. Encoded protein: CASRSGTQMSGYTF. The chain links TRBV28 to TRBJ1-2, with D possibly TRBD1 on 6 matching bases. Looked up from germline, CDR1 is MDHEN and CDR2 is SYDVKM. The CDR3 loop spans 14 amino acids. With 6 bases removed from V and 7 bases from J, the gap between germline ends came to 18 bases.

This clonotype was counted ten times or more. The rearrangement uses TRBV29-1 and TRBJ2-3, with 7 bases identical to TRBD2. V was clipped by 5 bases and J by 0 bases; unmatched bases: 5. The CDR3 totals 14 residues. The germline V gene encodes CDR1 SQVTM and CDR2 ANQGSEA. CDR3 sequence (DNA): TGCAGCGTTTCCACTAGCGTTAGCACAGATACGCAGTATTTT. This encodes CSVSTSVSTDTQYF.

This clonotype was picked up a small number of times. This rearrangement joins TRBV7-8 to TRBJ1-1, with D possibly matching TRBD1 (5 bases). This CDR3 is built from 13 residues. Germline assignment: CDR1 SGHVS and CDR2 FQNEAQ. V shed 4 bases and J shed 3 bases, with 9 bases lying between them. The CDR3 spells CASSSRQYTEAFF. In nucleotides, the CDR3 is TGTGCCAGCAGCTCTCGACAGTACACTGAAGCTTTCTTT.

This clonotype occurred many times. CDR3 nucleotide sequence: TGTGCCAGCAGCAGACCGGGACTTCAATATGGCTACACCTTC. This gives the protein CASSRPGLQYGYTF. This chain connects TRBV21-1 to TRBJ1-2. TRBV21-1 corresponds to a pseudogene. This CDR3 is built from 14 residues.

The V gene is TRBV20-1, the J gene TRBJ2-1, with D possibly matching TRBD2 (5 bases). V lost 0 bases, J lost 5 bases, and 11 bases lay in between. Germline loops: CDR1 DFQATT, CDR2 SNEGSKA (reference sequence). CDR3 size: 14 residues. For the CDR3, the DNA is TGCAGTGCTAGAGATCCTCTAGCCGACAATGAGCAGTTCTTC. This translates into CSARDPLADNEQFF.

This clonotype was seen more than once but under ten times. This sequence joins TRBV7-8 and TRBJ2-7; D tentatively reads TRBD1 or TRBD2 (5 bases each). The CDR3 sequence is 18 residues long. The germline V gene has CDR1 SGHVS and CDR2 FQNEAQ. The ends were cut back, 5 bases at V and 6 bases at J, with 29 bases in the middle. The CDR3 nucleotides are TGTGCCAGCAGCGGAAAACTACTCGCGGGTGGGGACCTACGCGAGCAGTACTTC. Protein: CASSGKLLAGGDLREQYF.

The CDR3 DNA reads as TGTGCCAGCAGCTCGGACGGGAACACCGGGGAGCTGTTTTTT. Translated, it gives CASSSDGNTGELFF. The chain uses TRBV12-3 or TRBV12-4 and TRBJ2-2; D gene unclear. V lost 6 bases and J 1 base, leaving 9 bases between the germline ends. This CDR3 contains 14 residues.